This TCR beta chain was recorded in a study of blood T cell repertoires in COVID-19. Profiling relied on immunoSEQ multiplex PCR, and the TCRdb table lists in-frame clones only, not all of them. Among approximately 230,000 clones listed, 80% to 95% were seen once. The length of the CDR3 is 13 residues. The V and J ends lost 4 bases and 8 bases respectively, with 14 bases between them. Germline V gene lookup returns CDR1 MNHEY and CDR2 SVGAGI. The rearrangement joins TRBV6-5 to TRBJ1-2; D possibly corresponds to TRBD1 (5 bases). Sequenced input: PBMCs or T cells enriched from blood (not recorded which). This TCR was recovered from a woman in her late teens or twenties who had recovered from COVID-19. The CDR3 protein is CASSSPGGSGYTF. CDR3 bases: TGTGCCAGCAGTTCCCCCGGGGGTAGCGGCTACACCTTC.